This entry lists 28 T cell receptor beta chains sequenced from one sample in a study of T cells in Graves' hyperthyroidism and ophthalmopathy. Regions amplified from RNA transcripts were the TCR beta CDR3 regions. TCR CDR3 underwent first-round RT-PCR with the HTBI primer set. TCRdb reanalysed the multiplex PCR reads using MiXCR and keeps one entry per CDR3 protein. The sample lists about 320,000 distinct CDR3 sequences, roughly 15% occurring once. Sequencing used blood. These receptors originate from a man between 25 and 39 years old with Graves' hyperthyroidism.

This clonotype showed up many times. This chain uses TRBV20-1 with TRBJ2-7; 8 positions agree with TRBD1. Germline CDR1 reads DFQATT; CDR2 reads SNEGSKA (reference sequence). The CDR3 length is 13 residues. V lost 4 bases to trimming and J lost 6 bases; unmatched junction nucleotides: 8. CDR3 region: CSATLATGAEQYF. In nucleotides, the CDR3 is TGCAGTGCTACTCTAGCGACAGGGGCCGAGCAGTACTTC.

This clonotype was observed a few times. CDR3 in DNA: TGTGCCAGCAGCTTAACGGACCTCCATGAGCAGTTCTTC. Translating it yields CASSLTDLHEQFF. The chain links TRBV7-3 to TRBJ2-1; D is uncertain. The CDR3 sequence is 13 residues long. Germline CDR1 SGHTA, CDR2 FQGTGA. V was clipped by 0 bases and J by 8 bases, with 8 bases between them.

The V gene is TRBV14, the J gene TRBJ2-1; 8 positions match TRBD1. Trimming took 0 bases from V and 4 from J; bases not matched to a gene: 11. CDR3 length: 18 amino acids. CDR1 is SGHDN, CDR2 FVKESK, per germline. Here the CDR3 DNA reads TGTGCCAGCAGCCAAGATCGGGCAGGGGGCTATAGGTACAATGAGCAGTTCTTC. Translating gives CASSQDRAGGYRYNEQFF.

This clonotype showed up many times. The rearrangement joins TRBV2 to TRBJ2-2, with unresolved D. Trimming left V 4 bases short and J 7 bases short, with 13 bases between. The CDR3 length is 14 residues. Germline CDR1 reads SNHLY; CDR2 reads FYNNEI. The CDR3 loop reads CASSALGWGGELFF. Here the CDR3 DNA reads TGTGCCAGCAGTGCCCTTGGCTGGGGCGGGGAGCTGTTTTTT.

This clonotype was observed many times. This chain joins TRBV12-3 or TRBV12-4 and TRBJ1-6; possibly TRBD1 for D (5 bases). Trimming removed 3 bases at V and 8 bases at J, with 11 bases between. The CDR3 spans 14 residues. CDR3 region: CASSFGKGDSPLHF. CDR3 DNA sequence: TGTGCCAGCAGTTTCGGTAAAGGGGATTCACCCCTCCACTTT.

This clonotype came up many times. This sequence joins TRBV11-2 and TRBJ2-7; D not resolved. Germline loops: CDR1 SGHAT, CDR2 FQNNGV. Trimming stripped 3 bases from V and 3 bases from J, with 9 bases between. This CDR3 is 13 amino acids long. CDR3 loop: CASSFDPDYEQYF. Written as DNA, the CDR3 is TGTGCCAGCAGCTTCGACCCGGACTACGAGCAGTACTTC. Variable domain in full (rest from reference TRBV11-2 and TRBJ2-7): EAGVAQSPRYKIIEKRQSVAFWCNPISGHATLYWYQQILGQGPKLLIQFQNNGVVDDSQLPKDRFSAERLKGVDSTLKIQPAKLEDSAVYLCASSFDPDYEQYFGPGTRLTVT.

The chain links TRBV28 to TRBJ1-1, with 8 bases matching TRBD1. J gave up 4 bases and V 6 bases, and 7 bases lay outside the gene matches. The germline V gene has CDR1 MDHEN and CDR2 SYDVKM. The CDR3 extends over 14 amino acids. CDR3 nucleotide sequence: TGTGCCAGCAGGACCGGGACAGGTTCCACTGAAGCTTTCTTT. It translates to CASRTGTGSTEAFF. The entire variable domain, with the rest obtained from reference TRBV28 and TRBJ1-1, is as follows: DVKVTQSSRYLVKRTGEKVFLECVQDMDHENMFWYRQDPGLGLRLIYFSYDVKMKEKGDIPEGYSVSREKKERFSLILESASTNQTSMYLCASRTGTGSTEAFFGQGTRLTVV.

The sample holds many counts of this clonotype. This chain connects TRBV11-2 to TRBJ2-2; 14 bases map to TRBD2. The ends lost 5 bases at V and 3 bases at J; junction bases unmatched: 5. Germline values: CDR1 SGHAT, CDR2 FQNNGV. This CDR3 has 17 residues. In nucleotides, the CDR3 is TGTGCCAGCAGCCCAAGGACTAGCGGGGGGCACACCGGGGAGCTGTTTTTT. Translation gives CASSPRTSGGHTGELFF.

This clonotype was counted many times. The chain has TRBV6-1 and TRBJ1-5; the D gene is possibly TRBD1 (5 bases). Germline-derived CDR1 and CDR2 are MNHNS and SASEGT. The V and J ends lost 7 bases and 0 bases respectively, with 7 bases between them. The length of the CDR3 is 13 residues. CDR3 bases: TGTGCCAGCAAGACAGATAGCAATCAGCCCCAGCATTTT. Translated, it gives CASKTDSNQPQHF.

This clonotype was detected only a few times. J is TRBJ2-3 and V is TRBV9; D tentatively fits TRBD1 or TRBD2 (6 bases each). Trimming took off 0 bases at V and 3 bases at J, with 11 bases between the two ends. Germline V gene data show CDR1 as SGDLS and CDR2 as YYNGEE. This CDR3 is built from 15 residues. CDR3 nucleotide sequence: TGTGCCAGCAGCGTAGATGGGGGGCGGACAGATACGCAGTATTTT. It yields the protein CASSVDGGRTDTQYF.

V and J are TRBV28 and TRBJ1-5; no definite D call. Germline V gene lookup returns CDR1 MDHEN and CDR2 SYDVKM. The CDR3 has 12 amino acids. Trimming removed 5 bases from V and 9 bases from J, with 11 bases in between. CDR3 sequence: CASSNEARPQHF. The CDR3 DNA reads TGTGCCAGCAGTAATGAGGCTCGGCCCCAGCATTTT. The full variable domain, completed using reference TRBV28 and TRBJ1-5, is DVKVTQSSRYLVKRTGEKVFLECVQDMDHENMFWYRQDPGLGLRLIYFSYDVKMKEKGDIPEGYSVSREKKERFSLILESASTNQTSMYLCASSNEARPQHFGDGTRLSIL.

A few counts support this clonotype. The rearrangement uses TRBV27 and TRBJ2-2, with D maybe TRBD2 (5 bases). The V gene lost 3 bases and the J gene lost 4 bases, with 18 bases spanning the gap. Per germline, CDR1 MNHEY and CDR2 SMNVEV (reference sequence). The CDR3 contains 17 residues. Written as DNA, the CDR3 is TGTGCCAGCAGTTTTTCCTCCGGACTTGCGAGCACCGGGGAGCTGTTTTTT. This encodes CASSFSSGLASTGELFF.

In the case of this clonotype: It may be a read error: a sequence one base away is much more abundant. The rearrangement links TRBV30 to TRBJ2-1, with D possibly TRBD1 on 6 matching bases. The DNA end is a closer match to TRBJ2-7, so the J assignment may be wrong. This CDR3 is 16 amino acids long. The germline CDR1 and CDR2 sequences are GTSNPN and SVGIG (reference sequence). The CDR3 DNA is TGTGCCTGGAGTTCCTTCCGGGACACCGGAGTCAATGAGCAGTACTTC. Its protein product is CAWSSFRDTGVNEQYF.

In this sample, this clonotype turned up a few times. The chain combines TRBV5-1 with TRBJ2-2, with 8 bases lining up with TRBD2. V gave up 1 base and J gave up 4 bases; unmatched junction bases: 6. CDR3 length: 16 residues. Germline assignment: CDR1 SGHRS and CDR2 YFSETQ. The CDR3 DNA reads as TGCGCCAGCAGCTTGTCTTCGGGAGGGACCACCGGGGAGCTGTTTTTT. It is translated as CASSLSSGGTTGELFF. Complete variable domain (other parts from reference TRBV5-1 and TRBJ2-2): KAGVTQTPRYLIKTRGQQVTLSCSPISGHRSVSWYQQTPGQGLQFLFEYFSETQRNKGNFPGRFSGRQFSNSRSEMNVSTLELGDSALYLCASSLSSGGTTGELFFGEGSRLTVL.

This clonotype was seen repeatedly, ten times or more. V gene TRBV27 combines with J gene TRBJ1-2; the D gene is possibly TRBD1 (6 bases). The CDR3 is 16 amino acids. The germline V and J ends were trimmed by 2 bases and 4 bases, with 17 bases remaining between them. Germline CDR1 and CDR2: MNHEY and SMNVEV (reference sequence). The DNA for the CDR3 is TGTGCCAGCAGTTTAAGGGGGGCTCCACTATCCTATGGCTACACCTTC. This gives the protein CASSLRGAPLSYGYTF.

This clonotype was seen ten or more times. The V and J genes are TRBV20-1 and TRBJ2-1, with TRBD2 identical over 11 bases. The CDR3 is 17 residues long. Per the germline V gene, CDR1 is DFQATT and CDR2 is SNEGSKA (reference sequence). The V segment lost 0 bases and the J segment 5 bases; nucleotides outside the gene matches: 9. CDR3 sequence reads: CSARDLGTSGSHNEQFF. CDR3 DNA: TGCAGTGCTAGAGATCTAGGGACTAGCGGTTCCCACAATGAGCAGTTCTTC.

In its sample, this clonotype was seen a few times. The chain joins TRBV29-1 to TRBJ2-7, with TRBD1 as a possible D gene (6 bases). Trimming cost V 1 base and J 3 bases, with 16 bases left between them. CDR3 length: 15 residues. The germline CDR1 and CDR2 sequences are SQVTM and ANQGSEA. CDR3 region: CSVEGSSGEIYEQYF. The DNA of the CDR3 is TGCAGCGTTGAAGGGTCATCAGGGGAGATCTACGAGCAGTACTTC.

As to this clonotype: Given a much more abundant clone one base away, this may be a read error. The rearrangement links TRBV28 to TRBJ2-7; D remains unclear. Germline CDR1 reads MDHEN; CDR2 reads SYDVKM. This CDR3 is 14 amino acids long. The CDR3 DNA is TGTGCCAGCAGACGCCCTCGAGGAGTCTACGATCAGTACTTC. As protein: CASRRPRGVYDQYF.

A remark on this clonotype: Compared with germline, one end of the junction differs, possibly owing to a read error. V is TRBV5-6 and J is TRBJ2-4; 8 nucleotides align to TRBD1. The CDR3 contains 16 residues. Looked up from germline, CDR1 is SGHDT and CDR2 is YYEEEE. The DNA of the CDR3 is TGTGCCAGCAGCTTAACTGTGGACAGGGCCCAAAACATGCAGTACTTC. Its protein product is CASSLTVDRAQNMQYF.

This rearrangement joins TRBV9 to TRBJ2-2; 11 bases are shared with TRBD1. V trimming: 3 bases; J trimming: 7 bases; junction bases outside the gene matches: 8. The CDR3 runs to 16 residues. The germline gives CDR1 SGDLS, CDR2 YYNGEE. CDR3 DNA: TGTGCCAGCAGCGCCACGGGACAGGGGGGGTTCGGGGAGCTGTTTTTT. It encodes CASSATGQGGFGELFF.

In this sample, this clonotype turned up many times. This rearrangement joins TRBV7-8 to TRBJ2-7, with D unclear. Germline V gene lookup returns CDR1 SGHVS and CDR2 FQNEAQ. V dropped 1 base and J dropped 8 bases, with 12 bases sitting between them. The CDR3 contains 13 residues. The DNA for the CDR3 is TGTGCCAGCAGCTTAGAACTCCCCCCACAGCAGTACTTC. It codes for CASSLELPPQQYF.

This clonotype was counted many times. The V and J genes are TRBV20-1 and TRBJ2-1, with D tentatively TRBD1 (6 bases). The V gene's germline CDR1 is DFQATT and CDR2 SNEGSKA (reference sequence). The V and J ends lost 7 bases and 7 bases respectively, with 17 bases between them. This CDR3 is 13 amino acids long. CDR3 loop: CSVSQGRGNEQFF. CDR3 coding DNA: TGCAGTGTTTCTCAGGGGAGAGGAAATGAGCAGTTCTTC.

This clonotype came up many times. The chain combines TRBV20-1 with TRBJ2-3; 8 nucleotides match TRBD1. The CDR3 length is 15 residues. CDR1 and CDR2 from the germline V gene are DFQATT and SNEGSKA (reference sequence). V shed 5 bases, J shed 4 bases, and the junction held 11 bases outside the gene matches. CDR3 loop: CSAAQRQGLSDTQYF. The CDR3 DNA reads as TGCAGTGCTGCGCAGCGACAGGGGTTATCAGATACGCAGTATTTT.

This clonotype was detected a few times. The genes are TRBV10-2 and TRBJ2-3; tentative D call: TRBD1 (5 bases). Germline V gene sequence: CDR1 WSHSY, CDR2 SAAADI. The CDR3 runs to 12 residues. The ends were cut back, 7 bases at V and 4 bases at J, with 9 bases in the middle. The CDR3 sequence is CASIGHPDTQYF. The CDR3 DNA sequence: TGCGCCAGCATTGGACATCCAGATACGCAGTATTTT.

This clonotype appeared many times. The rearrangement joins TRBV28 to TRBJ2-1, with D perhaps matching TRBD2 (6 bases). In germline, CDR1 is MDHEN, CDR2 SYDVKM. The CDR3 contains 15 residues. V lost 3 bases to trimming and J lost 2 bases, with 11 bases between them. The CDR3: CASSFSEGAYNEQFF. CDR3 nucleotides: TGTGCCAGCAGTTTCTCGGAGGGAGCCTACAATGAGCAGTTCTTC.

DNA for the CDR3: TGCAGCGTTGGGACCTCGGGGGGAGTCTCCTACGAGCAGTACTTC. It is translated as CSVGTSGGVSYEQYF. The V and J genes are TRBV29-1 and TRBJ2-7; 7 bases fit TRBD2. Trimming at V came to 4 bases and at J to 0 bases, leaving 9 bases not matched to a gene. The germline V gene has CDR1 SQVTM and CDR2 ANQGSEA. CDR3 length: 15 residues.

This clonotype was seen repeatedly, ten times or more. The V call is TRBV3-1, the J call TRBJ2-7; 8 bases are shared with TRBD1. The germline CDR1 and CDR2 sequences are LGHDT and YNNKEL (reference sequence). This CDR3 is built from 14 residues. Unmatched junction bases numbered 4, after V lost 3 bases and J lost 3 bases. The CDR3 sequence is CASSHWDRLYEQYF. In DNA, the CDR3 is TGTGCCAGCAGCCACTGGGACAGGCTCTACGAGCAGTACTTC.

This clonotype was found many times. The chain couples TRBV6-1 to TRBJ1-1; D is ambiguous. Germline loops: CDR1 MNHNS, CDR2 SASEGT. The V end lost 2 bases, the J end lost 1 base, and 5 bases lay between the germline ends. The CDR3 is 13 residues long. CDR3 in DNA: TGTGCCAGCAGTGAACAGCCGAACACTGAAGCTTTCTTT. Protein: CASSEQPNTEAFF.